A single T cell receptor beta chain is shown here with its context. Trimming left V 4 bases short and J 5 bases short, with 12 bases between. The CDR3 has 13 amino acids. CDR1 is SGHDN, CDR2 FVKESK, per germline. Assay used: immunoSEQ multiplex PCR; TCRdb lists only in-frame clones, some missing. The table lists 100,000 to 150,000 clones, roughly 84% of them singletons. This sample is part of a study of control samples from healthy donors and cancer patients. The clonotype comes from a young man in good health. The sample consisted of blood. V gene TRBV14 combines with J gene TRBJ2-7; no clear D gene. The CDR3 reads CASSLLLGNEQYF. Written as DNA, the CDR3 is TGTGCCAGCAGCCTCCTTTTGGGGAACGAGCAGTACTTC.